The sequence of this T cell receptor beta chain was determined in a study of blood T cell repertoires in COVID-19. Study overall: Donors in the United States, Italy and Spain gave samples during acute or convalescent COVID-19.

The CDR3 extends over 12 amino acids. V gave up 0 bases and J gave up 15 bases, with 12 bases separating them. Germline assignment: CDR1 LGHNT and CDR2 FRNRAP. Original processing notes: Amplification with reference gene primers provided the estimates of nucleated cell counts. The assay was immunoSEQ multiplex PCR, and TCRdb's table has in-frame clones only and misses some. V and J calls plus clone size are reproduced from that table; the DNA served to infer D and trimming. The sample records roughly 100,000 clones, roughly 82% being singletons. This clonotype originated in a human donor in a cohort sampled during active COVID-19. This sequence joins TRBV12-5 and TRBJ2-1; the D gene is possibly TRBD1 (6 bases). What was sequenced was peripheral blood. The CDR3 sequence is CASGLVLQGPFF. DNA of the CDR3: TGTGCTAGTGGTTTGGTTTTACAGGGTCCGTTCTTC.